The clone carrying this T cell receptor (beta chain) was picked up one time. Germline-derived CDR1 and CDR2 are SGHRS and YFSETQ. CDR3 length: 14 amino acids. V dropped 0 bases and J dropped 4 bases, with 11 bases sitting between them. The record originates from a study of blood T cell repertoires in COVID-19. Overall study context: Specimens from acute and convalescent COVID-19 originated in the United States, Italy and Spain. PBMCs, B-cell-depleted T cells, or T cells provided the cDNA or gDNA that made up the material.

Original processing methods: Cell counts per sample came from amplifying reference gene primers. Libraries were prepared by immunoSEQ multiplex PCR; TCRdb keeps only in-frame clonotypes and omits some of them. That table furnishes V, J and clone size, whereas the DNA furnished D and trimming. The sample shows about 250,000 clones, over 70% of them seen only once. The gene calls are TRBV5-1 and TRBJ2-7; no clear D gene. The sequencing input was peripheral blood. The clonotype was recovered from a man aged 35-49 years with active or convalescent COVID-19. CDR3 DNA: TGCGCCAGCAGCTTGGACGTCTCCGAGTACGAGCAGTACTTC. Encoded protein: CASSLDVSEYEQYF.